Below, 8 T cell receptor beta chains from the same sample are listed, as sequenced in a study of cytomegalovirus exposure and HLA in healthy donors (dated 2017 in TCRdb). Libraries came from the immunoSEQ multiplex PCR assay. For the multiplex PCR, a mixture combining 60 forward primers for TCR Vbeta segments and 13 reverse primers for TCR Jbeta segments was used. TCRdb carries this immuneACCESS record with in-frame sequences only. Its versions omit some clonotypes, under half of them owing to an unresolved V gene in the studies checked, with the rest unexplained. The table for this sample lists some 100,000 clones; 80% to 90% of them were counted only once. Roughly 1.2% of the sample rests with the top ten. Sequenced: PBMCs. The receptor source for this set is a young woman in good health and CMV-seronegative.

The chain joins TRBV27 to TRBJ2-7; TRBD1 agrees at 7 bases. The CDR3 runs to 15 residues. CDR1 is MNHEY, CDR2 SMNVEV, per germline (reference sequence). V gave up 4 bases and J gave up 0 bases; unmatched junction bases: 6. CDR3 nucleotide sequence: TGTGCCAGCAGTTCCCGGGACAGCGCCTCCTACGAGCAGTACTTC. Residues: CASSSRDSASYEQYF.

The V call is TRBV28, the J call TRBJ2-7; D may be TRBD1 (6 bases). Trimming took off 2 bases at V and 0 bases at J, with 11 bases between the two ends. Germline CDR1 MDHEN, CDR2 SYDVKM. This CDR3 region has 15 residues. Here the CDR3 DNA reads TGTGCCAGCAGTTTACAAGGGGGAAACTCCTACGAGCAGTACTTC. It codes for CASSLQGGNSYEQYF.

This clone was seen only a few times. The rearrangement joins TRBV6-8 to TRBJ1-6, with D unresolved. The CDR3 contains 14 residues. V lost 6 bases and J 8 bases, leaving 14 bases between the germline ends. CDR1 MNHGY and CDR2 SAAAGT come from the germline V gene. The DNA of the CDR3 is TGTGCCAGCAGCCACCTCACAGCCGATTCACCCCTCCACTTT. It encodes CASSHLTADSPLHF.

As to this clone: A junction boundary mismatches the germline segment, possibly from a read error. The rearrangement links TRBV29-1 to TRBJ1-2; D is undetermined. CDR3 length equals 11 residues. Germline-derived CDR1 and CDR2 are SQVTM and ANQGSEA. This chain's CDR3 is CSVEPAGSHFF. In nucleotides, the CDR3 is TGCAGCGTTGAGCCAGCGGGTTCCCACTTCTTC.

This chain's CDR3 is CASSAWTSGGVTDTQYF. The CDR3, as DNA: TGTGCCAGCAGCGCGTGGACTAGCGGGGGGGTCACAGATACGCAGTATTTT. The chain employs TRBV5-8 and TRBJ2-3; TRBD2 aligns across 15 bases. Germline assignment: CDR1 SGHTS and CDR2 YDEGEE. The CDR3 length is 17 residues. The ends lost 4 bases at V and 2 bases at J; junction bases unmatched: 5.

The CDR3 sequence: CASRDKNYGYTF. In nucleotides, the CDR3 is TGTGCCAGTAGAGACAAAAACTATGGCTACACCTTC. V gene TRBV19 combines with J gene TRBJ1-2; D is uncertain. The CDR3 has 12 residues. Germline V gives CDR1 LNHDA, CDR2 SQIVND (reference sequence). V was shortened by 6 bases and J by 2 bases, with 7 bases between the two germline ends.

Details on this clone: This specimen includes other DNA sequences encoding the same CDR3. Here the CDR3 reads CASSLAPGQDSYEQYF. The DNA for the CDR3 is TGTGCCAGCAGCTTAGCGCCGGGACAGGACTCCTACGAGCAGTACTTC. V gene TRBV7-9 combines with J gene TRBJ2-7; TRBD1 aligns across 8 bases. There are 16 residues in the CDR3. CDR1 is SEHNR, CDR2 FQNEAQ, per germline (reference sequence). The V and J ends lost 0 bases and 0 bases, in that order; junction bases with no gene match: 4.

CDR3 protein: CASSQGDSSYTF. CDR3 sequence (DNA): TGCGCCAGCAGCCAAGGGGACAGTTCCTACACCTTC. The chain uses TRBV4-3 and TRBJ1-2, with TRBD1 matching 7 bases. The V segment lost 1 base and the J segment 10 bases; nucleotides outside the gene matches: 3. Germline-derived CDR1 and CDR2 are LGHNA and YSLEER. The CDR3 consists of 12 residues.